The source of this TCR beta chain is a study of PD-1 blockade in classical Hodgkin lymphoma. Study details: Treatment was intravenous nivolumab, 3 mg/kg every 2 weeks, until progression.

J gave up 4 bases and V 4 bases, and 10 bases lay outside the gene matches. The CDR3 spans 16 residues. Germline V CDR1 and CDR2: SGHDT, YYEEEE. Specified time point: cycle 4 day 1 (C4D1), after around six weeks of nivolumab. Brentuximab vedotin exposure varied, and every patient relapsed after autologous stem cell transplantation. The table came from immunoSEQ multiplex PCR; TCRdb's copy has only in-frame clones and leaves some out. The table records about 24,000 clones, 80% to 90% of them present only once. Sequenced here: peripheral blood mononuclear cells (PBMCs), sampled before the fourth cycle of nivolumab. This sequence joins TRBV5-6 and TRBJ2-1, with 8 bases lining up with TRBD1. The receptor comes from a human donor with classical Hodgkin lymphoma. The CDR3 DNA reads TGTGCCAGCAGCGGAAATAGGGGACAGGTATACAATGAGCAGTTCTTC. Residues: CASSGNRGQVYNEQFF.